A selection of T cell receptor beta chains follows, all from one sample in a study of T cells after yellow fever vaccination. TCRdb reprocessed the 5' RACE reads via MiXCR and lists one record per CDR3 protein. The repertoire holds about 320,000 distinct CDR3 sequences, with 3.5% to 4.5% as singletons. The material was PBMCs, obtained 15 days after the yellow fever booster vaccination. These receptors came from a man between 18 and 35 years old who received the YFV17D yellow fever vaccine. Both conserved end residues are part of each CDR3. D genes are given only for firm matches. Size tells how often a clone was seen (once, few, many) or the class of an expanded clone, and some rows leave it out.

V,J,size,D,length,DNA,CDR3
TRBV29-1,TRBJ2-4,many,NA,13,TGCAGCGGGGGGGACCTAGCCAAAAACATTCAGTACTTC,CSGGDLAKNIQYF
TRBV20-1,TRBJ1-3,NA,NA,11,TGCAGTGCATTGACAGGAAACACCATATATTTT,CSALTGNTIYF
TRBV6-1,TRBJ1-6,NA,NA,16,TGTGCCAGCATTCCGTGGAGAAGCTCCTATAATTCACCCCTCCACTTT,CASIPWRSSYNSPLHF
TRBV1,TRBJ1-2,NA,NA,15,TGCACCAGCAGCCAGGGGACAGTTTCTAACTATGGCTACACCTTC,CTSSQGTVSNYGYTF
TRBV6-5,TRBJ1-1,many,NA,14,TGTGCCAGCAGTTACGGCTCTTTGGACACTGAAGCTTTCTTT,CASSYGSLDTEAFF
TRBV7-9,TRBJ1-2,few,NA,16,TGTGCCAGCAGCGTTACCGGGTCCTGGCGCTCGGGTGGCTACACCTTC,CASSVTGSWRSGGYTF
TRBV30,TRBJ2-7,few,NA,15,TGTGCCTGGAGTGTAGGAAGCCGTCGCTCCTACGAGCAGTACTTC,CAWSVGSRRSYEQYF
TRBV18,TRBJ1-4,few,TRBD1,16,TGTGCCAGCTCACGGACAGGGGACTCAACTAATGAAAAACTGTTTTTT,CASSRTGDSTNEKLFF
TRBV12-3/TRBV12-4,TRBJ1-5,NA,NA,13,TGTGCCAGCAGTTTGTACAGTGAACAGCCCCAGCATTTT,CASSLYSEQPQHF
TRBV6-6,TRBJ1-5,few,NA,15,TGTGCCAGCAGTCCCGGCCGGCATAGCAATCAGCCCCAGCATTTT,CASSPGRHSNQPQHF
TRBV15,TRBJ2-7,many,TRBD1,13,TGTGCCACCAGCCCCAACCCGGACAGGGAAAAGTACTTC,CATSPNPDREKYF